This T cell receptor beta chain derives from a study of T cell responses to AZD1222 COVID-19 vaccine (dated by TCRdb to about 2021). Regarding the research as a whole: A total of just over 230 trial participants underwent TCR sequencing, of whom about 200 received two doses of AZD1222 and about 25 received two doses of the MenACWY control vaccine. Trial participants were enrolled into age subgroups of 18-55, 56-69 and 70-plus years, which contained approximately 150, 30 and 60 TCR-sequenced participants, respectively. Overall study outcomes, separate from this receptor: CD4 TCRs associated with the vaccine covered the entire spike protein, and the dominant responses were in regions 160-218 and 743-854. Because no day 14 peak-response samples were available, repertoires were characterized only after the peak T cell response. Spike-specific TCR breadth and depth rose significantly after two AZD1222 doses compared with day 0 and with MenACWY recipients. Participants were mostly white British, with more females than males. The authors suggested clonal diversity may have been underestimated. Nearly half of unique spike-specific TCRs reportedly recognized epitopes outside regions mutated in the B.1.351 and B.1.1.7 variants. In the small 56-69-year group, the increase in depth fell short of significance, most likely because of low power. Conclusions about previously exposed vaccinees are limited, since just five or six AZD1222 recipients were seropositive for SARS-CoV-2 at baseline.

From cysteine to phenylalanine, the CDR3 is 13 amino acids long. Only CDR3 DNA remains: 39 bases, in frame from the first base. Trimming takes 3 bases from V and 5 bases from J, and the germline ends sit 10 bases apart. The germline V gene sets CDR1 to SGHTA and CDR2 to FQGNSA. Sample time point, as interpreted from the label and publication: baseline before first vaccination. The treatment or condition label, as the study defines it: meningococcal conjugate vaccine given as trial control. Vaccinee samples were obtained from the UK trials COV001 and COV002, which included a single-blind randomized controlled phase 2/3 trial of AZD1222 (ChAdOx1 nCoV-19) in healthy adults. For TCRbeta chain sequencing, PBMC samples were collected from trial participants at day 0 and at day 28 after the second dose. On this clone itself: Its antigen remains undetermined. The sample holds no much larger clone one base away, and base qualities are not on file.

The CDR3 regions of human TCRbeta chains were analyzed by immunosequencing. The authors processed their data as follows. TCRs in the repertoires were compared against a reference library of SARS-CoV-2-specific TCRs that had been generated with the MIRA antigen-specificity platform. Breadth was defined as the fraction of unique TCRs that were SARS-CoV-2-associated, and depth was defined as the fraction of total T cells that were SARS-CoV-2-associated. Each spike-specific TCR was assigned to its reactive spike region and to a CD4 or CD8 class using the MIRA data. Log10-transformed breadth and depth values were compared by one-way ANOVA with Sidak's multiple comparisons tests. TCRdb mirrors the immuneACCESS table, restricted to in-frame sequences. Some clones are absent from its copies; in checked studies, under half trace to an unresolved V gene, and the reason for the others is unknown. The V and J calls and the clone size are those of that table, but D and trimming were determined from the DNA. This sample comprises 100,000 to 150,000 clones, 80% to 90% of them detected only once. The ten biggest clones cover around 10% of the sample.

Recombination connected TRBV7-2 to TRBJ1-1; the D gene is unclear. Sequencing was performed on peripheral blood, taken on day 0 of MenACWY control vaccination. This TCR came from an adult in good health. The DNA sequence is given as TGTGCCAGCAGCTTCAACCGGGGTACTGAAGCTTTCTTT. Translated, it reads CASSFNRGTEAFF. Here the CDR3 is joined to the reference TRBV7-2 and TRBJ1-1 genes, and the full variable domain is: GAGVSQSPSNKVTEKGKDVELRCDPISGHTALYWYRQSLGQGLEFLIYFQGNSAPDKSGLPSDRFSAERTGGSVSTLTIQRTQQEDSAVYLCASSFNRGTEAFFGQGTRLTVV.